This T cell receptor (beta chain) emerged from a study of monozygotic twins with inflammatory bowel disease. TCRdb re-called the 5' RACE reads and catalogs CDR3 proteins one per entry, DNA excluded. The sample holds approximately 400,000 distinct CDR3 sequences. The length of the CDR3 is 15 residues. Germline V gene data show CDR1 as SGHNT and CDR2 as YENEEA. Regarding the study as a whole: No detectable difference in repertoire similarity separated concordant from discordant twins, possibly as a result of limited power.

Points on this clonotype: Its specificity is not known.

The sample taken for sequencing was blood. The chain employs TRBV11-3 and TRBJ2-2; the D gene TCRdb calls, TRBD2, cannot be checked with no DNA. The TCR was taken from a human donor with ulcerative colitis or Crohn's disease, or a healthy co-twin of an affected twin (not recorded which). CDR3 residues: CASSRSGTSAGELFF.